The clone carrying this TCR beta chain has a single count. These data originate in a study of cytomegalovirus exposure and HLA in healthy donors. This PCR relied on a set of 60 Vbeta primers and 13 Jbeta primers. TCRdb's copy holds only in-frame clones and misses some; the assay was immunoSEQ multiplex PCR. The table has 120,000 or so clones, 74% seen once. The CDR3 consists of 14 residues. With 0 bases removed from V and 4 bases from J, the gap between germline ends came to 9 bases. CDR1 WNHNN and CDR2 SYGVQD come from the germline V gene (reference sequence). Material for sequencing was PBMCs. This rearrangement joins TRBV10-1 to TRBJ1-1, with D tentatively TRBD1 (6 bases). The sequence derives from a woman aged 45-65 years in good health and CMV-seropositive. This CDR3 is CASSESGAFTEAFF. The CDR3 DNA is TGCGCCAGCAGTGAGTCGGGGGCCTTCACTGAAGCTTTCTTT.